This T cell receptor (beta chain) came from a study of blood T cell repertoires in COVID-19. Study details: PBMCs, B-cell-depleted T cells, or T cells provided the cDNA or gDNA that made up the material.

The assay was immunoSEQ multiplex PCR, and TCRdb's table has in-frame clones only and misses some. The sample records roughly 30,000 clones, roughly 85% being singletons. This clone appeared a few times. Sequenced sample: peripheral blood. This clonotype originated in a man aged 60 to 75 with active COVID-19.

This CDR3 is CASSQAGVGRETQYF. For the CDR3, the DNA is TGTGCCAGCAGCCAAGCGGGAGTAGGTCGAGAGACCCAGTACTTC. The chain joins TRBV3-1 (or the pseudogene TRBV3-2) to TRBJ2-5; tentative D call: TRBD2 (6 bases). V was trimmed by 1 base and J by 4 bases, leaving 13 bases between them. The germline V gene has CDR1 LGHDT and CDR2 YNNKEL (reference sequence). CDR3 length: 15 amino acids.